The clone carrying this T cell receptor (beta chain) was found a few times. CDR1 MNHNS and CDR2 SASEGT come from the germline V gene. This CDR3 comprises 14 residues. V trimming: 2 bases; J trimming: 7 bases; junction bases outside the gene matches: 2. This record comes from a study of blood T cell repertoires in COVID-19. Study-wide background: Collection of acute and convalescent COVID-19 samples took place in the United States, Italy and Spain.

TCRdb's table, derived via immunoSEQ multiplex PCR, lists solely in-frame clones and lacks some. The sample includes about 99,000 clones, around 74% of them seen just once. The clonotype was recovered from a woman of 80 years or more with active or convalescent COVID-19. The source material was peripheral blood. V gene TRBV6-1 combines with J gene TRBJ1-6; TRBD1 matches at 7 bases. CDR3 protein: CASSEYRGNSPLHF. As DNA, the CDR3 is TGTGCCAGCAGTGAATACAGGGGCAATTCACCCCTCCACTTT.